This T cell receptor beta chain emerged from a study of Graves' ophthalmopathy and Graves' hyperthyroidism. Broader study findings: With a specificity of around 76% and a sensitivity of just under 71%, the model predicted ophthalmopathy progression.

Pregnancy or lactation, uncontrolled infections and other autoimmune diseases were grounds for excluding patients. This clonotype was seen repeatedly, ten times or more. What it binds is not known. The V and J ends lost 8 bases and 2 bases respectively, with 13 bases between them. The CDR3 has 14 residues. Germline CDR1 is LNHNV and CDR2 is YYDKDF (reference sequence). Using RNA transcripts, the TCR beta CDR3 regions were amplified. First-round RT-PCR relied on HTBI primers, and a second-round multiplex PCR came next. A single record per CDR3 protein comes from TCRdb applying MiXCR to the multiplex PCR reads. Here the sample spans 500,000 to 700,000 distinct CDR3 sequences, about 20% being singletons.

Sequencing was done on a sample of peripheral blood. The TCR originated in a woman in her late teens or twenties with stable Graves' hyperthyroidism. Some clones in this sample may be carry-over from other donors' samples. The chain uses TRBV15 and TRBJ1-5, with D possibly TRBD1 on 5 matching bases. The CDR3 DNA follows: TGTGCCACCGCGCGGGGGGGAGGCAATCAGCCCCAGCATTTT. Translating gives CATARGGGNQPQHF.